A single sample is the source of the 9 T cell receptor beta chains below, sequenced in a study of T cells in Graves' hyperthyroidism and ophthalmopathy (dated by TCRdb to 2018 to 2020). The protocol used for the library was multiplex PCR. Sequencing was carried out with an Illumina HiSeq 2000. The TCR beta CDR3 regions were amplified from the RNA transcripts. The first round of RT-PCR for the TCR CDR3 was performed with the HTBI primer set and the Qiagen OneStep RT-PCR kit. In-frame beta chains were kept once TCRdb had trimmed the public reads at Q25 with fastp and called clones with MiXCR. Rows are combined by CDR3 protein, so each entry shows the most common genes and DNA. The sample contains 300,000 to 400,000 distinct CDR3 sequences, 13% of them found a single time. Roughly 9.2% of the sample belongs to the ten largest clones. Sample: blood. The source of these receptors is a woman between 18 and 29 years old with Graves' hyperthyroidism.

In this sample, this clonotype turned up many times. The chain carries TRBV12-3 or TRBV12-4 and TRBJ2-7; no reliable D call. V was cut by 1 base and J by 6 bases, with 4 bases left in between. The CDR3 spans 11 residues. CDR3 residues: CASSLESEQYF. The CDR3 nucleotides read TGTGCCAGCAGTTTAGAGTCCGAGCAGTACTTC.

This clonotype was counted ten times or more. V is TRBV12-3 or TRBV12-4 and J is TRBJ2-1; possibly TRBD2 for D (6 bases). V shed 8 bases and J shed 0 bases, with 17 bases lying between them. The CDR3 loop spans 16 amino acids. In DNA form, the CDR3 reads TGTGCCAGCGACCCTGGGACTCGGAGCTCCTACAATGAGCAGTTCTTC. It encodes CASDPGTRSSYNEQFF.

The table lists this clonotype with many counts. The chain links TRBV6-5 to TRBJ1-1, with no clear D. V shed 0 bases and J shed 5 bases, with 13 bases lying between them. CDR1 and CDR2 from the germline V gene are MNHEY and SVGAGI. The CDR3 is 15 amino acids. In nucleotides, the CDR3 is TGTGCCAGCAGTTACTCGATCCTCACTGCAACTGAAGCTTTCTTT. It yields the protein CASSYSILTATEAFF.

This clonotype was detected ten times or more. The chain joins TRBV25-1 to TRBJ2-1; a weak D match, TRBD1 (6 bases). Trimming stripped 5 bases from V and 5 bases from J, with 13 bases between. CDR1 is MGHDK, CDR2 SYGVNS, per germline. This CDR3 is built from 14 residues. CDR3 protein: CASSSDRQHNEQFF. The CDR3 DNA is TGTGCCAGCAGTTCAGACAGGCAGCACAATGAGCAGTTCTTC.

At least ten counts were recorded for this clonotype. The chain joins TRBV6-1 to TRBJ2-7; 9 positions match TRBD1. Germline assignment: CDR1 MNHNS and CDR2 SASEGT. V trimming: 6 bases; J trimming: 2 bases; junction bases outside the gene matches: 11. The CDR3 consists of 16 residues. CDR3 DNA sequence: TGTGCCAGCAGATCTCCCCGGACAGGGGAAACCTACGAGCAGTACTTC. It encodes CASRSPRTGETYEQYF.

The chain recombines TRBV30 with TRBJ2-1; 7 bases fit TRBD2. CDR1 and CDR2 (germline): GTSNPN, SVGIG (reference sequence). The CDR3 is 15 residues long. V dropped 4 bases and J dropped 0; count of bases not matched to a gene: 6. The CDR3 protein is CAWNRGRGSYNEQFF. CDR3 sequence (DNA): TGTGCCTGGAATAGAGGGAGGGGCTCCTACAATGAGCAGTTCTTC.

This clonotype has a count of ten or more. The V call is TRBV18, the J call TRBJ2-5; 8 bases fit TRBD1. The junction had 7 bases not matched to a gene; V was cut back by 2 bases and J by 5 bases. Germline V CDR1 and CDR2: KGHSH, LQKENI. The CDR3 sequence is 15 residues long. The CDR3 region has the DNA TGTGCCAGCTCACCAAACTCCGGGACAGGCGAGACCCAGTACTTC. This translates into CASSPNSGTGETQYF.

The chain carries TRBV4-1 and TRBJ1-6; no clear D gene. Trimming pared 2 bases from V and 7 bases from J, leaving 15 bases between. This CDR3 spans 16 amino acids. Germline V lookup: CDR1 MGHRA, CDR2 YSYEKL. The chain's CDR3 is CASSQLLKHGNSPLHF. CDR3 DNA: TGCGCCAGCAGCCAACTCCTGAAGCACGGGAATTCACCCCTCCACTTT.

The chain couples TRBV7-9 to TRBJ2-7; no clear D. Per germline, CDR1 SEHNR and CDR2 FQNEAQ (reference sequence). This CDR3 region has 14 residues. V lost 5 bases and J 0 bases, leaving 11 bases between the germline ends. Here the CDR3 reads CASSPTGSSYEQYF. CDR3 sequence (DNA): TGTGCCAGCAGCCCCACCGGGTCCTCCTACGAGCAGTACTTC.